A single sample is the source of the 20 T cell receptor beta chains below, sequenced in a study of cytomegalovirus exposure and HLA in healthy donors. A multiplex PCR was run with 60 Vbeta primers and 13 Jbeta primers. Sequenced by immunoSEQ multiplex PCR; TCRdb stores in-frame clones only, minus some. This table lists 45,000 to 70,000 clones. Sequencing was performed on PBMCs. These receptors originate from a woman aged 50 to 60 in good health and CMV-seropositive.

The V and J genes are TRBV10-3 and TRBJ2-5; maybe TRBD2 (5 bases). Germline CDR1 and CDR2: ENHRY and SYGVKD. V dropped 10 bases and J dropped 0 bases, with 12 bases sitting between them. CDR3 length: 13 amino acids. The CDR3 loop reads CATHAGDQETQYF. The CDR3 DNA sequence: TGTGCCACCCATGCCGGGGACCAAGAGACCCAGTACTTC.

The V call is TRBV7-6, the J call TRBJ1-4; 7 nucleotides match TRBD1. The CDR3 sequence is 15 residues long. V shed 5 bases, J shed 2 bases, and the junction held 5 bases outside the gene matches. Germline V gene sequence: CDR1 SGHVS, CDR2 FNYEAQ. CDR3 sequence reads: CASSINRGTNEKLFF. The CDR3 bases are TGTGCCAGCAGCATAAACAGGGGTACTAATGAAAAACTGTTTTTT.

Remarks on this clone: Other DNA sequences in the same sample also yield this CDR3. This rearrangement joins TRBV5-1 to TRBJ2-7, with 7 bases aligning to TRBD1. J gave up 2 bases and V 4 bases, and 3 bases lay outside the gene matches. CDR1 is SGHRS and CDR2 is YFSETQ in the germline V gene. There are 13 residues in the CDR3. In DNA, the CDR3 is TGCGCCAGCAGCAGGGACAGAGCCTACGAGCAGTACTTC. Translation: CASSRDRAYEQYF.

The chain recombines TRBV18 with TRBJ1-5; 10 bases are a match to TRBD1. Germline V gene sequence: CDR1 KGHSH, CDR2 LQKENI. V dropped 6 bases and J dropped 8; count of bases not matched to a gene: 7. The CDR3 is 14 amino acids. CDR3 amino acids: CASSVTGGSEPQHF. Here the CDR3 DNA reads TGTGCCAGCTCGGTGACAGGGGGCAGCGAGCCCCAGCATTTT.

The chain employs TRBV5-6 and TRBJ1-5; the match to TRBD1 covers 9 bases. V shed 1 base, J shed 6 bases, and the junction held 5 bases outside the gene matches. Germline loops: CDR1 SGHDT, CDR2 YYEEEE. This CDR3 spans 15 amino acids. The CDR3 loop is CASSLYGTGSQPQHF. The DNA of the CDR3 is TGTGCCAGCAGCTTGTACGGGACAGGGAGTCAGCCCCAGCATTTT.

The chain couples TRBV30 to TRBJ2-1, with D perhaps matching TRBD2 (5 bases). CDR1 is GTSNPN and CDR2 is SVGIG in the germline V gene (reference sequence). The CDR3 runs 13 residues. With 5 bases removed from V and 5 bases from J, the gap between germline ends came to 13 bases. CDR3 loop: CAWSRGDDNEQFF. In DNA, the CDR3 is TGTGCCTGGTCACGGGGAGATGACAATGAGCAGTTCTTC.

This chain joins TRBV13 and TRBJ1-1, with no clear D. V was clipped by 5 bases and J by 6 bases, with 10 bases between them. CDR1 is PRHDT and CDR2 is FYEKMQ in the germline V gene (reference sequence). The CDR3 is 12 residues long. CDR3 sequence: CASSTGEAEAFF. The CDR3, as DNA: TGTGCCAGCAGCACTGGGGAGGCTGAAGCTTTCTTT.

This chain connects TRBV19 to TRBJ1-2; D not certain. V was trimmed by 6 bases and J by 2 bases, leaving 10 bases between them. Germline CDR1 LNHDA, CDR2 SQIVND (reference sequence). CDR3 length equals 13 residues. CDR3 loop: CASSRSQNYGYTF. As DNA, the CDR3 is TGTGCCAGTAGCCGCTCACAGAACTATGGCTACACCTTC.

This chain connects TRBV30 to TRBJ1-2; 8 positions agree with TRBD1. V lost 1 base to trimming and J lost 4 bases; unmatched junction nucleotides: 8. Germline V gene data show CDR1 as GTSNPN and CDR2 as SVGIG (reference sequence). This CDR3 is built from 15 residues. The CDR3 DNA sequence: TGTGCCTGGAGTGCCGGACAGGGTTTAACCTATGGCTACACCTTC. It encodes CAWSAGQGLTYGYTF.

The V and J genes are TRBV7-8 and TRBJ1-5, with 9 bases that match TRBD1. The ends lost 3 bases at V and 6 bases at J; junction bases unmatched: 6. The CDR3 sequence is 15 residues long. Germline V gives CDR1 SGHVS, CDR2 FQNEAQ. Here the CDR3 reads CASSFRDRVAQPQHF. The CDR3 DNA reads TGTGCCAGCAGCTTCCGGGACAGGGTGGCTCAGCCCCAGCATTTT.

The rearrangement links TRBV7-2 to TRBJ2-2; D ambiguous. This CDR3 contains 15 residues. The germline V and J ends were trimmed by 2 bases and 2 bases, with 9 bases remaining between them. The germline V gene has CDR1 SGHTA and CDR2 FQGNSA. The CDR3 protein is CASSLSGHNTGELFF. As DNA, the CDR3 is TGTGCCAGCAGCTTATCGGGTCATAACACCGGGGAGCTGTTTTTT.

The chain couples TRBV6-1 to TRBJ2-7, with 11 bases lining up with TRBD1. V lost 5 bases to trimming and J lost 12 bases; unmatched junction nucleotides: 12. CDR3 size: 14 residues. Per germline, CDR1 MNHNS and CDR2 SASEGT. CDR3 loop: CASSSGTGGCSRYF. The CDR3 region has the DNA TGTGCCAGCAGTTCCGGGACAGGGGGTTGTTCGCGGTACTTC.

The V and J genes are TRBV29-1 and TRBJ2-5, with 14 nucleotides matching TRBD2. The CDR3 has 16 amino acids. With V trimmed by 8 bases and J by 3 bases, 11 bases remained unmatched. From germline, CDR1 is SQVTM and CDR2 ANQGSEA. CDR3 nucleotide sequence: TGCAGCTTCGAGCCGGGACTAGCGGGAGTGGAAGAGACCCAGTACTTC. Its translation is CSFEPGLAGVEETQYF.

V and J are TRBV4-3 and TRBJ1-2; 9 nucleotides line up with TRBD1. The CDR3 loop spans 15 amino acids. V lost 3 bases and J lost 4; bases outside the gene matches: 6. CDR1 LGHNA and CDR2 YSLEER come from the germline V gene. CDR3 amino acids: CASSQGQGRGYGYTF. Here the CDR3 DNA reads TGCGCCAGCAGCCAGGGACAGGGAAGGGGCTATGGCTACACCTTC.

V gene TRBV10-3 combines with J gene TRBJ1-2; TRBD1 matches at 7 bases. The V gene's germline CDR1 is ENHRY and CDR2 SYGVKD. V gave up 3 bases and J gave up 0 bases; unmatched junction bases: 7. The CDR3 consists of 16 residues. CDR3 in DNA: TGTGCCATCAGTGACCGCGTAGGGGGCTCTAACTATGGCTACACCTTC. The encoded protein is CAISDRVGGSNYGYTF.

V and J are TRBV6-6 and TRBJ2-5; 9 bases are a match to TRBD2. The J segment lost 5 bases and the V segment lost 1 base, leaving 8 bases of the junction unmatched. Germline CDR1 reads MNHNY; CDR2 reads SVGAGI (reference sequence). This CDR3 region has 16 residues. The CDR3 nucleotides read TGTGCCAGCAGTTACTTAGCGGGAGATGTTCAGGAGACCCAGTACTTC. Its translation: CASSYLAGDVQETQYF.

The chain uses TRBV2 and TRBJ2-3, with TRBD2 matching over 9 bases. Germline trimming cut 5 bases from V and 3 bases from J; bases unmatched to any gene: 3. The CDR3 covers 14 residues. The germline V gene has CDR1 SNHLY and CDR2 FYNNEI. CDR3 residues: CASSFLAGTDTQYF. As DNA, the CDR3 is TGTGCCAGCAGTTTTCTAGCGGGGACAGATACGCAGTATTTT.

V gene TRBV30 combines with J gene TRBJ1-1, with a tentative D call TRBD1 (5 bases). The CDR3 has 15 amino acids. V dropped 0 bases and J dropped 1 base, with 12 bases sitting between them. Germline CDR1 reads GTSNPN; CDR2 reads SVGIG (reference sequence). CDR3 coding DNA: TGTGCCTGGAGTGTAAAGGGGAGGGGGAACACTGAAGCTTTCTTT. Its protein is CAWSVKGRGNTEAFF.

The rearrangement joins TRBV9 to TRBJ2-7; 8 nucleotides agree with TRBD2. This CDR3 spans 16 amino acids. Unmatched junction bases numbered 14, after V lost 4 bases and J lost 5 bases. CDR1 is SGDLS and CDR2 is YYNGEE in the germline V gene. This CDR3 reads CASSQSGGSGIDEQYF. Written as DNA, the CDR3 is TGTGCCAGCAGCCAAAGCGGGGGTAGCGGGATCGACGAGCAGTACTTC.

The genes are TRBV27 and TRBJ2-4; 8 nucleotides match TRBD1. There are 15 residues in the CDR3. Trimming removed 4 bases from V and 3 bases from J; junction bases left unmatched: 5. Germline CDR1 and CDR2: MNHEY and SMNVEV (reference sequence). The CDR3 is CASSSGGLGKNIQYF. CDR3 nucleotides: TGTGCCAGCAGTTCAGGGGGCTTGGGCAAAAACATTCAGTACTTC.